Listed below are T cell receptor beta chains from one sample, sequenced in a study of STAT5B mutations in CD4+ large granular lymphocyte leukemia. The data were produced by immunoSEQ multiplex PCR, yet TCRdb's version contains in-frame clones alone and is incomplete. The table includes around 38,000 clones, roughly 87% detected once. Sequencing was carried out using CD4+ T cells from blood buffy coats. All receptors come from a human donor in good health. Both conserved end residues are part of each CDR3.

V gene | CDR3 protein
TRBV29-1 | CSVERDRGRGYTF
TRBV11-1 | CASSLQGSNSPLHF
TRBV27 | CASSLSPTSGTLNEQFF
TRBV28 | CASSLPGQGALNYGYTF
TRBV2 | CASRTGTDTQYF
TRBV27 | CASSLSWTVTDTQYF
TRBV5-5 | CASSPQGGFGEQFF
TRBV10-3 | CAIGGQGPYEQYF
TRBV6-6 | CASSDPAGEQYF
TRBV10-2 | CASSDAGTSGNYEQYF
TRBV6-6 | CASRQGGTNSPLHF
TRBV5-4 | CASSPALIKEANYGYTF
TRBV7-2 | CASSLVGEQFF
TRBV5-1 | CASSLAVESGTGELFF
TRBV6-5 | CASSYSGRGSYEQYF
TRBV7-3 | CASSQGLTGAEAFF
TRBV6-1 | CASSFGGARTF
TRBV7-6 | CASSSTGTSRLNEQFF